Each of the 30 T cell receptor beta chains below was sequenced from the same sample in a study of T cell changes during pregnancy in multiple sclerosis. Libraries were prepared by immunoSEQ multiplex PCR; TCRdb keeps only in-frame clonotypes and omits some of them. The sample consists of some 77,000 clones, approximately 90% of them appearing once. Sample: CD4+ T cells from peripheral blood mononuclear cells, taken before pregnancy. The receptors shown here come from a female donor with multiple sclerosis, enrolled in a pregnancy study.

The V call is TRBV18, the J call TRBJ1-1; 8 bases align to TRBD1. This CDR3 has 17 residues. Trimming took 2 bases from V and 0 from J; bases not matched to a gene: 8. Germline V gives CDR1 KGHSH, CDR2 LQKENI. CDR3 in DNA: TGTGCCAGCTCACCAGCGCAGGGGGCGACCCTGAACACTGAAGCTTTCTTT. It translates to CASSPAQGATLNTEAFF. The entire variable domain, with the rest obtained from reference TRBV18 and TRBJ1-1, is as follows: NAGVMQNPRHLVRRRGQEARLRCSPMKGHSHVYWYRQLPEEGLKFMVYLQKENIIDESGMPKERFSAEFPKEGPSILRIQQVVRGDSAAYFCASSPAQGATLNTEAFFGQGTRLTVV.

The CDR3 sequence is CASSVVSNSGNTIYF. In nucleotides, the CDR3 is TGTGCCAGCAGCGTAGTTAGCAACTCTGGAAACACCATATATTTT. This chain links TRBV9 with TRBJ1-3; the D is unclear. Between the trimmed V and J ends, which lost 0 bases and 0 bases, there was a span of 7 bases. This CDR3 contains 15 residues. CDR1 SGDLS and CDR2 YYNGEE come from the germline V gene.

V gene TRBV6-5 combines with J gene TRBJ2-2; D is ambiguous. From germline, CDR1 is MNHEY and CDR2 SVGAGI. V was shortened by 4 bases and J by 7 bases, with 16 bases between the two germline ends. The CDR3 contains 15 residues. CDR3 in amino acids: CASSLAATLVGELFF. In nucleotides, the CDR3 is TGTGCCAGCAGTTTAGCAGCGACGTTGGTCGGGGAGCTGTTTTTT.

There are a few counts of this clone. The V call is TRBV29-1, the J call TRBJ1-2, with TRBD1 identical over 10 bases. Trimming cost V 7 bases and J 9 bases; bases outside gene matches: 11. This CDR3 spans 13 amino acids. The germline CDR1 and CDR2 sequences are SQVTM and ANQGSEA. As DNA, the CDR3 is TGCAGCGCCCGACCGGGACAGGGGACTAGCTACACCTTC. Encoded protein: CSARPGQGTSYTF.

The chain carries TRBV19 and TRBJ2-3, with 8 nucleotides matching TRBD2. Germline assignment: CDR1 LNHDA and CDR2 SQIVND (reference sequence). The CDR3 sequence is 14 residues long. The V and J ends lost 7 bases and 0 bases, in that order; junction bases with no gene match: 3. The CDR3: CASNSGVSTDTQYF. In nucleotides, the CDR3 is TGTGCCAGTAATAGCGGGGTTAGCACAGATACGCAGTATTTT. Combining the CDR3 with reference TRBV19 and TRBJ2-3 gives the whole variable domain DGGITQSPKYLFRKEGQNVTLSCEQNLNHDAMYWYRQDPGQGLRLIYYSQIVNDFQKGDIAEGYSVSREKKESFPLTVTSAQKNPTAFYLCASNSGVSTDTQYFGPGTRLTVL.

V is TRBV7-2 and J is TRBJ1-2, with 7 bases that match TRBD1. Per germline, CDR1 SGHTA and CDR2 FQGNSA. There are 14 residues in the CDR3. The V gene end was trimmed by 5 bases and the J gene end by 5 bases; junction bases not matched to a gene: 8. CDR3 in amino acids: CASSRDRVLYGYTF. CDR3 nucleotide sequence: TGTGCCAGCAGCCGCGACAGGGTGTTGTATGGCTACACCTTC.

This chain links TRBV5-1 with TRBJ1-3; 11 nucleotides align to TRBD1. CDR1 is SGHRS and CDR2 is YFSETQ in the germline V gene. The CDR3 is made up of 14 amino acids. The V segment lost 4 bases and the J segment 10 bases; nucleotides outside the gene matches: 7. CDR3 in amino acids: CASSPGQGVTTIYF. Here the CDR3 DNA reads TGCGCCAGCAGCCCGGGACAGGGGGTCACGACCATATATTTT.

The genes are TRBV5-4 and TRBJ1-2, with TRBD1 matching 10 bases. The V segment lost 4 bases and the J segment 5 bases; nucleotides outside the gene matches: 5. This CDR3 has 14 residues. The germline V gene encodes CDR1 SGHNT and CDR2 YYREEE (reference sequence). DNA of the CDR3: TGTGCCAGCAGCCGGGACAGGGGACCTTATGGCTACACCTTC. It is translated as CASSRDRGPYGYTF.

This sequence joins TRBV7-8 and TRBJ1-1; D gene ambiguous. Germline V gene sequence: CDR1 SGHVS, CDR2 FQNEAQ. Trimming took 1 base from V and 0 from J, leaving 12 bases between them. The CDR3 loop spans 16 amino acids. The CDR3 loop is CASSLGREALNTEAFF. CDR3 nucleotides: TGTGCCAGCAGCTTAGGGCGGGAAGCCCTGAACACTGAAGCTTTCTTT. Filled out from reference TRBV7-8 and TRBJ1-1, the complete variable domain reads GAGVSQSPRYKVAKRGQDVALRCDPISGHVSLFWYQQALGQGPEFLTYFQNEAQLDKSGLPSDRFFAERPEGSVSTLKIQRTQQEDSAVYLCASSLGREALNTEAFFGQGTRLTVV.

The CDR3 DNA reads as TGTGCCAGCAGTTCAGGGGCCCAGGGGAACACTGAAGCTTTCTTT. This translates into CASSSGAQGNTEAFF. The chain is built from TRBV2 and TRBJ1-1, with TRBD1 as a possible D gene (6 bases). This CDR3 region has 15 residues. V was cut by 5 bases and J by 1 base, with 14 bases left in between. Looked up from germline, CDR1 is SNHLY and CDR2 is FYNNEI.

The rearrangement uses TRBV29-1 and TRBJ2-7, with 9 bases matching TRBD1. CDR1 and CDR2 from the germline V gene are SQVTM and ANQGSEA. With V trimmed by 6 bases and J by 6 bases, 9 bases remained unmatched. This CDR3 contains 13 residues. The CDR3 DNA follows: TGCAGCGTCACGGACAGGGGAAAGTTCGAGCAGTACTTC. Its protein product is CSVTDRGKFEQYF.

This chain uses TRBV5-6 with TRBJ1-4; maybe TRBD1 (6 bases). V was trimmed by 4 bases and J by 8 bases, leaving 24 bases between them. The CDR3 runs 17 residues. Germline CDR1 reads SGHDT; CDR2 reads YYEEEE. This CDR3 is CASSQRAPAIRGEKLFF. For the CDR3, the DNA is TGTGCCAGCAGCCAACGGGCACCGGCTATTAGGGGGGAAAAACTGTTTTTT.

This chain links TRBV18 with TRBJ1-3, with 9 nucleotides matching TRBD1. CDR1 and CDR2 from the germline V gene are KGHSH and LQKENI. This CDR3 comprises 17 residues. Germline trimming cut 6 bases from V and 0 bases from J; bases unmatched to any gene: 9. In DNA, the CDR3 is TGTGCCAGCTCCATGACAGGGGGGAACCTCTCTGGAAACACCATATATTTT. It codes for CASSMTGGNLSGNTIYF.

A single count supports this clone. The chain has TRBV5-6 and TRBJ2-5; 11 bases map to TRBD2. This CDR3 comprises 18 residues. CDR1 and CDR2 from the germline V gene are SGHDT and YYEEEE. Losses at the gene ends were 0 bases for V and 5 bases for J; bases not matched to a gene: 12. The CDR3 loop is CASSLGVAGGRSVETQYF. CDR3 DNA: TGTGCCAGCAGCTTGGGTGTAGCGGGAGGGAGGTCGGTGGAGACCCAGTACTTC.

V usage is TRBV5-1 and J usage is TRBJ2-2, with TRBD2 matching over 11 bases. The CDR3 loop spans 15 amino acids. With V trimmed by 3 bases and J by 8 bases, 6 bases remained unmatched. CDR1 and CDR2 (germline): SGHRS, YFSETQ. The CDR3 sequence: CASSSLAGGPGELFF. The CDR3 nucleotides read TGCGCCAGCAGCTCCCTAGCGGGGGGCCCGGGGGAGCTGTTTTTT.

The chain uses TRBV5-6 and TRBJ1-2; 10 nucleotides match TRBD1. The V gene's germline CDR1 is SGHDT and CDR2 YYEEEE. V lost 4 bases to trimming and J lost 4 bases; unmatched junction nucleotides: 4. The CDR3 consists of 14 residues. The CDR3 region is CASSVGQGGYGYTF. The CDR3 bases are TGTGCCAGCAGCGTTGGACAGGGGGGCTATGGCTACACCTTC.

This clone was observed once. V gene TRBV28 combines with J gene TRBJ2-7; maybe TRBD1 (5 bases). V lost 6 bases, J lost 3 bases, and 12 bases lay in between. The CDR3 runs 13 residues. From germline, CDR1 is MDHEN and CDR2 SYDVKM. CDR3 coding DNA: TGTGCCAGCAGGATTAACAGGTACTACGAGCAGTACTTC. This gives the protein CASRINRYYEQYF.

The rearrangement joins TRBV28 to TRBJ2-4; no firm D call. The CDR3 contains 16 residues. Germline values: CDR1 MDHEN, CDR2 SYDVKM. V was cut by 1 base and J by 0 bases, with 10 bases left in between. The CDR3 DNA sequence: TGTGCCAGCAGTTTATTCACAGCCGTAGCCAAAAACATTCAGTACTTC. It codes for CASSLFTAVAKNIQYF.

This sequence joins TRBV29-1 and TRBJ1-1, with D possibly TRBD1 on 5 matching bases. CDR1 SQVTM and CDR2 ANQGSEA come from the germline V gene. The V end was cut by 4 bases, the J end by 2 bases, with 11 bases between. This CDR3 has 13 residues. DNA of the CDR3: TGCAGCGTTGGTTCCGGGGGAAACACTGAAGCTTTCTTT. Its protein product is CSVGSGGNTEAFF.

The chain links TRBV2 to TRBJ2-7; D call uncertain. Germline V gene data show CDR1 as SNHLY and CDR2 as FYNNEI. With 3 bases removed from V and 5 bases from J, the gap between germline ends came to 17 bases. The length of the CDR3 is 15 residues. The CDR3 nucleotides read TGTGCCAGCAGTGATCCCCGAGACCTCCGGGACGAGCAGTACTTC. Translated, it gives CASSDPRDLRDEQYF.

The V and J genes are TRBV14 and TRBJ1-5; no definite D call. The germline CDR1 and CDR2 sequences are SGHDN and FVKESK. The CDR3 loop spans 18 amino acids. V was shortened by 3 bases and J by 2 bases, with 20 bases between the two germline ends. CDR3: CASSQRPRPREGNQPQHF. CDR3 nucleotides: TGTGCCAGCAGCCAGCGGCCCAGGCCGCGGGAGGGCAATCAGCCCCAGCATTTT. Variable domain in full (rest from reference TRBV14 and TRBJ1-5): EAGVTQFPSHSVIEKGQTVTLRCDPISGHDNLYWYRRVMGKEIKFLLHFVKESKQDESGMPNNRFLAERTGGTYSTLKVQPAELEDSGVYFCASSQRPRPREGNQPQHFGDGTRLSIL.

This sequence joins TRBV6-5 and TRBJ2-1; D is uncertain. Trimming stripped 7 bases from V and 5 bases from J, with 6 bases between. Germline V gives CDR1 MNHEY, CDR2 SVGAGI. The CDR3 has 11 residues. Here the CDR3 DNA reads TGTGCCAGCACCTATAACAATGAGCAGTTCTTC. This sequence encodes CASTYNNEQFF.

This clone was counted once. J is TRBJ1-3 and V is TRBV4-2, with D unresolved. CDR3 size: 12 residues. The germline V and J ends were trimmed by 4 bases and 7 bases, with 8 bases remaining between them. Germline CDR1 and CDR2: LGHNA and YNFKEQ. CDR3: CASSPEENTIYF. CDR3 in DNA: TGTGCCAGCAGCCCCGAGGAGAACACCATATATTTT.

The chain carries TRBV6-5 and TRBJ2-5, with a weak D call TRBD2 (6 bases). V dropped 7 bases and J dropped 5 bases, with 14 bases sitting between them. Germline V gene sequence: CDR1 MNHEY, CDR2 SVGAGI. The CDR3 spans 13 residues. CDR3: CASTGLAHETQYF. The CDR3 DNA follows: TGTGCCAGCACCGGCCTAGCGCACGAGACCCAGTACTTC.

CDR3 loop: CASSLAGTNTGELFF. In DNA, the CDR3 is TGTGCCAGCAGCTTGGCAGGGACGAACACCGGGGAGCTGTTTTTT. This chain links TRBV5-6 with TRBJ2-2; weak D call: TRBD1 (5 bases). This CDR3 is 15 amino acids long. Trimming took 0 bases from V and 0 from J, leaving 6 bases between them. Germline values: CDR1 SGHDT, CDR2 YYEEEE. The whole variable domain, remainder taken from reference TRBV5-6 and TRBJ2-2, is DAGVTQSPTHLIKTRGQQVTLRCSPKSGHDTVSWYQQALGQGPQFIFQYYEEEERQRGNFPDRFSGHQFPNYSSELNVNALLLGDSALYLCASSLAGTNTGELFFGEGSRLTVL.

This clone was recorded once. The chain carries TRBV6-1 and TRBJ2-7; D uncertain. V gave up 8 bases and J gave up 1 base, with 15 bases separating them. Germline CDR1 is MNHNS and CDR2 is SASEGT. This CDR3 has 14 residues. In DNA, the CDR3 is TGTGCCAGCGACCCGAGGTCCCATTCCTACGAGCAGTACTTC. This translates into CASDPRSHSYEQYF.

This clone appeared a few times. The V and J genes are TRBV27 and TRBJ2-2, with TRBD1 identical over 9 bases. In germline, CDR1 is MNHEY, CDR2 SMNVEV (reference sequence). The V gene end was trimmed by 5 bases and the J gene end by 5 bases; junction bases not matched to a gene: 6. The CDR3 runs to 15 residues. CDR3 in amino acids: CASSPWTGVTGELFF. For the CDR3, the DNA is TGTGCCAGCAGTCCGTGGACAGGGGTAACCGGGGAGCTGTTTTTT.

The chain carries TRBV5-4 and TRBJ2-7; 12 bases are a match to TRBD2. Losses at the gene ends were 4 bases for V and 5 bases for J; bases not matched to a gene: 13. The V gene's germline CDR1 is SGHNT and CDR2 YYREEE (reference sequence). The CDR3 runs to 17 residues. The CDR3 region has the DNA TGTGCCAGCAGCCTGGAGGGGCGACTAGCGGGAGCAAACGAGCAGTACTTC. This sequence encodes CASSLEGRLAGANEQYF. Drawing the rest from reference TRBV5-4 and TRBJ2-7, the complete variable domain is ETGVTQSPTHLIKTRGQQVTLRCSSQSGHNTVSWYQQALGQGPQFIFQYYREEENGRGNFPPRFSGLQFPNYSSELNVNALELDDSALYLCASSLEGRLAGANEQYFGPGTRLTVT.

The chain joins TRBV13 to TRBJ2-1, with 7 bases matching TRBD2. CDR1 is PRHDT and CDR2 is FYEKMQ in the germline V gene (reference sequence). CDR3 length: 17 amino acids. V gave up 4 bases and J gave up 3 bases; unmatched junction bases: 12. As DNA, the CDR3 is TGTGCCAGCAGCTCACCGTATAGCGGGCTCCGCTACAATGAGCAGTTCTTC. Translation: CASSSPYSGLRYNEQFF.

V is TRBV19 and J is TRBJ1-2; D uncertain. V was cut by 0 bases and J by 3 bases, with 11 bases left in between. Germline V gives CDR1 LNHDA, CDR2 SQIVND (reference sequence). The CDR3 runs 15 residues. DNA of the CDR3: TGTGCCAGTAGTATAGAGTCCGGCGGGCACTATGGCTACACCTTC. The encoded protein is CASSIESGGHYGYTF.